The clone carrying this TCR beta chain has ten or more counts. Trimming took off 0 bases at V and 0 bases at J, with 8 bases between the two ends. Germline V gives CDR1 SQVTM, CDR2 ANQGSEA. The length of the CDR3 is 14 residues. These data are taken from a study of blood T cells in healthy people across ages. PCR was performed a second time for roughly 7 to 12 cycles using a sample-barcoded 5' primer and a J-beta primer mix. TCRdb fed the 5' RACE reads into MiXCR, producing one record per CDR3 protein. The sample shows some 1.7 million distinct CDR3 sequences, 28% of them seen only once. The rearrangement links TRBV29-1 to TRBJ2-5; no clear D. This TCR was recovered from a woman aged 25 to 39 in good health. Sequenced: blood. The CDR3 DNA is TGCAGCGTTGAAGATGAAGTAAACCAAGAGACCCAGTACTTC. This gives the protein CSVEDEVNQETQYF.